This entry is about one T cell receptor (beta chain). Its antigen specificity is not known. Base qualities are missing; no much larger clone stands one base away. Per the publication, the treatment or condition label means: live attenuated yellow fever vaccine strain. At each blood-draw timepoint, two biological replicates of bulk PBMCs were collected. PBMCs were isolated from peripheral blood using a standard Ficoll-Paque protocol. TriZol was used to extract RNA from bulk PBMCs, from CD4 and CD8 fractions, and from dextramer-positive and dextramer-negative fractions. The record originates from a study of T cells after yellow fever vaccination (dated by TCRdb to about 2019). The study in broad terms: The SMART-Seq v4 Ultra Low Input RNA kit was used to prepare libraries from fractions with low cell numbers. Blood samples were taken at several timepoints before and after primary and secondary immunization, and bulk PBMC replicates and cell subsets were isolated. The cohort comprised two healthy male donors, one aged 18 to 29 and one aged 30 to 40 years. To follow T-cell clones before and after both primary and booster YFV17D yellow fever vaccination, bulk TCR alpha and beta repertoires underwent longitudinal sequencing. Broader findings and caveats from the paper: After the booster, most of the clones that had expanded following primary vaccination were detected again (about 95% of CD4 and around 88% of CD8), which suggests that memory was broadly maintained. Only two donors were included in the study, so the extent to which the findings can be generalized is limited. A small share of clonotypes occurred in both CD4 and CD8 compartments, likely arising from convergent recombination. The secondary T-cell response was found to be weaker but faster than the primary response, with a peak reached on day 5 rather than on day 15. Computational filtering was needed because FACS-sorted repertoires could contain abundant contaminating clonotypes from the bulk population.

TCR cDNA was made using 5'RACE template switching, a step that added a universal primer site and unique molecular identifiers. Priming of cDNA synthesis was performed from both the TCR alpha and TCR beta constant segments. Two PCR steps were used to amplify libraries, with sample barcodes and sequencing adapters being added in the second step. Libraries were sequenced on Illumina HiSeq 2500 (2x100 bp) or NovaSeq (2x150 bp). As for how the authors treated the data: Demultiplexing of reads and collapsing into UMI consensus sequences were performed with MIGEC, and V(D)J alignment was carried out with MiXCR. Vaccine-responding clonotypes were defined with edgeR using replicate PBMC samples, requiring FDR below 0.01 and a log2 fold change above 5 up to day 15. CD4 or CD8 identity was assigned to each bulk clonotype according to whether the clonotype was present at higher abundance in the sequenced CD4 repertoire or the sequenced CD8 repertoire. TCRdb redid the processing of the public reads, applying fastp at Q25 and MiXCR, and retained in-frame beta chains. Merged by CDR3 protein, the rows form single entries marked with the most common genes and DNA. TCRdb, not the original authors, processed these V and J calls. Within this sample are some 560,000 distinct CDR3 sequences, with roughly a sixth of them counted one time only. 15% to 20% of the sample is held by the ten biggest clonotypes.

Sample: PBMCs, taken 5 days after the first yellow fever vaccination. The TCR was taken from a man younger than 35 who received the YFV17D yellow fever vaccine.

The DNA sequence is TGTGCCAGCAGCAAGAAGCGAGGTAGCACAGATACGCAGTATTTT. It is translated as CASSKKRGSTDTQYF. This sequence uses TRBV7-9 and TRBJ2-3, with the D gene uncertain. The trim is 5 bases for V and 0 bases for J, with a gap of 12 bases between the germline ends. Reading from cysteine to phenylalanine, the CDR3 counts 15 amino acids. The read is trimmed to its CDR3 DNA, 45 bases read in frame from base 1. From the germline V gene (reference sequence), CDR1 is SEHNR and CDR2 is FQNEAQ.